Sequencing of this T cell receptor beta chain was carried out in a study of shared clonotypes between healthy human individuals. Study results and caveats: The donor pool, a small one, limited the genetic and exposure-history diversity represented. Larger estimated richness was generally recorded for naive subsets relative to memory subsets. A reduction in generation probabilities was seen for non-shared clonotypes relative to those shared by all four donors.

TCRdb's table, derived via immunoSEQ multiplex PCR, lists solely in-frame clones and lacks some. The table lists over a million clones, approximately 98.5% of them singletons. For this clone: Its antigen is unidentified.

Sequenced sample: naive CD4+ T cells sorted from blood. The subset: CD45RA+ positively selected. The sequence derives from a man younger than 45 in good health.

The CDR3 DNA reads as TGTGCCAGCAGCTTGGGTGGTTGGGCCCAGCATTTT. This sequence encodes CASSLGGWAQHF. The chain uses TRBV7-9 and TRBJ1-5; D ambiguous. The CDR3 spans 12 residues. The V end was cut by 3 bases, the J end by 11 bases, with 11 bases between. The germline V gene has CDR1 SEHNR and CDR2 FQNEAQ (reference sequence).